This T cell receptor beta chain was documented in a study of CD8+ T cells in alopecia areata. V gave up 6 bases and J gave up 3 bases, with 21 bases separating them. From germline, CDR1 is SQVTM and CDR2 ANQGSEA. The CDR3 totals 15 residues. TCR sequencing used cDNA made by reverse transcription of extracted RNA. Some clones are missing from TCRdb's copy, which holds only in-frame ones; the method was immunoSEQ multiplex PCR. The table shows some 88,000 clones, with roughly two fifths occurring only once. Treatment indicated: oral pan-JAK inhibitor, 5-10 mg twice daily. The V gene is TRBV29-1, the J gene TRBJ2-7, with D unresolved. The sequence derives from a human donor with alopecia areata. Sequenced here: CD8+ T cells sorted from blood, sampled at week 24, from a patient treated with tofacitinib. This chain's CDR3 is CSVKRSEKAIYEQYF. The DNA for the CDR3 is TGCAGCGTCAAAAGGTCGGAAAAGGCAATCTACGAGCAGTACTTC.